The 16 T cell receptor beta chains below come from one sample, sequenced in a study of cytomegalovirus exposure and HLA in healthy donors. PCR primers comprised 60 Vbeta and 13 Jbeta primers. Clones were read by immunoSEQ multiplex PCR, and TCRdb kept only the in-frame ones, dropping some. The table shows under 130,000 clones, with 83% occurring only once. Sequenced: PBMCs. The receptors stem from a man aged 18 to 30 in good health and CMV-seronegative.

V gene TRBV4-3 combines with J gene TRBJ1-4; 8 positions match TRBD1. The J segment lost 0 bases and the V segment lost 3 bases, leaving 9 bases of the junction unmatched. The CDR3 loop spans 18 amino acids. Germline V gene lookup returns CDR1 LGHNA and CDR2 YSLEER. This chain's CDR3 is CASSHDLTGDATNEKLFF. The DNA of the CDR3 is TGCGCCAGCAGCCATGATCTGACAGGGGACGCAACTAATGAAAAACTGTTTTTT.

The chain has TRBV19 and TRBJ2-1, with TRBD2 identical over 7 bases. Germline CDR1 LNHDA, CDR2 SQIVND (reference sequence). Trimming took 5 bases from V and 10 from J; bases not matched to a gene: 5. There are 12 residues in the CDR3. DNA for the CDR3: TGTGCCAGTAGTCTTGGGACTACCGAGCAGTTCTTC. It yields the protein CASSLGTTEQFF.

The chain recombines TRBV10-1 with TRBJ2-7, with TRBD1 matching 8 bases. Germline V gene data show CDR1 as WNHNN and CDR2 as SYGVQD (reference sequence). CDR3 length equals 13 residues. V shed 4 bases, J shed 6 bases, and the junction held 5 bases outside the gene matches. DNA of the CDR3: TGCGCCAGCAGTGGGACAGGGCCGGGCGAGCAGTACTTC. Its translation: CASSGTGPGEQYF.

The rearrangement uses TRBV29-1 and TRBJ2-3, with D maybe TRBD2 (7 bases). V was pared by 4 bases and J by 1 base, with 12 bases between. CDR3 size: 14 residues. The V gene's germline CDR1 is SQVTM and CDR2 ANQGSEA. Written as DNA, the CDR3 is TGCAGCGTTGTACGGGGGGCCGGCACAGATACGCAGTATTTT. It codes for CSVVRGAGTDTQYF.

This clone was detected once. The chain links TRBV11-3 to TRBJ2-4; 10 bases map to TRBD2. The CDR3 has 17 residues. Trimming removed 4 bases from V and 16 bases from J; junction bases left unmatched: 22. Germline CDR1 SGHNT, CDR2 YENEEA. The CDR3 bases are TGTGCCAGCAGCTCCTATAATCTTTCTAGCGGGAGTGAGGTTGTATACTTC. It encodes CASSSYNLSSGSEVVYF.

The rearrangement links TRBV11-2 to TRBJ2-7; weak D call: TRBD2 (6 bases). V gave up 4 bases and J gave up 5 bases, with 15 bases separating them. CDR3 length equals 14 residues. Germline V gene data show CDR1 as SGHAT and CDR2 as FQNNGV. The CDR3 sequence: CASSYPGALDEQYF. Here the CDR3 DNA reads TGTGCCAGCAGCTACCCGGGAGCTTTGGACGAGCAGTACTTC.

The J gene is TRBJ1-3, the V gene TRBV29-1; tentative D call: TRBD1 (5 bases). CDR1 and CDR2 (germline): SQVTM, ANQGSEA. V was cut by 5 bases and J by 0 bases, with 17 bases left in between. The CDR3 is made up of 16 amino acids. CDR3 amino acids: CSVPGDSPSSGNTIYF. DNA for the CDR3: TGCAGCGTTCCGGGGGACTCACCGAGCTCTGGAAACACCATATATTTT.

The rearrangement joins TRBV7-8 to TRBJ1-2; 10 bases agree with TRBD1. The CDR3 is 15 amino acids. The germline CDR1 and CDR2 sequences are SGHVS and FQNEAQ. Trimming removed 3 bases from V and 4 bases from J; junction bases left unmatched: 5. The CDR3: CASSFLRDRGYGYTF. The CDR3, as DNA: TGTGCCAGCAGCTTCCTCCGGGACAGGGGCTATGGCTACACCTTC.

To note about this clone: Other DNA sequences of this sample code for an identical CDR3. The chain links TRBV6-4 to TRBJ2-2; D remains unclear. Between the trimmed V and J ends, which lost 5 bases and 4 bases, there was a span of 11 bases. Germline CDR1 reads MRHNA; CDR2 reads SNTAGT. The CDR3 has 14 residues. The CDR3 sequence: CASSYDSGTGELFF. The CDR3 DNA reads TGTGCCAGCAGTTACGATAGTGGCACCGGGGAGCTGTTTTTT.

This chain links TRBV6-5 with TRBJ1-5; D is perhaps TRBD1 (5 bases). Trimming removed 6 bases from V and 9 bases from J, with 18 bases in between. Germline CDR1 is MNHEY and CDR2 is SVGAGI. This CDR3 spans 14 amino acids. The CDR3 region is CASRGRQRGGPQHF. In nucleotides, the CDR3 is TGTGCCAGCAGAGGCCGACAGCGCGGGGGGCCCCAGCATTTT.

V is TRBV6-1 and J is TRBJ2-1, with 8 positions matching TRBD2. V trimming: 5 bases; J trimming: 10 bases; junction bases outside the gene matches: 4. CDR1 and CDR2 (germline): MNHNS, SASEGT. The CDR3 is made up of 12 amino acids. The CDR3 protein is CASSPSGPEQFF. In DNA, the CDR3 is TGTGCCAGCAGTCCTAGCGGGCCCGAGCAGTTCTTC.

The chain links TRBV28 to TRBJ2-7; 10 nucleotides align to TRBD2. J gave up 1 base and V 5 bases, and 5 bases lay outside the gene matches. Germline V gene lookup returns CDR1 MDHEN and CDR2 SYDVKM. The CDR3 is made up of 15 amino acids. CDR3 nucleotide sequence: TGTGCCAGCAGTGCTAGCGGGAGCACGTCCTACGAGCAGTACTTC. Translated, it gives CASSASGSTSYEQYF.

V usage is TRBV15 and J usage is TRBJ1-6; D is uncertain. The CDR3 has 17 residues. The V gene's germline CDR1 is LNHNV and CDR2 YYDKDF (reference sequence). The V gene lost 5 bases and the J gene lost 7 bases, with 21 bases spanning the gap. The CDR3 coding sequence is TGTGCCACCAGCGCCCGATCGAACAGAGTCTGGAATTCACCCCTCCACTTT. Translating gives CATSARSNRVWNSPLHF.

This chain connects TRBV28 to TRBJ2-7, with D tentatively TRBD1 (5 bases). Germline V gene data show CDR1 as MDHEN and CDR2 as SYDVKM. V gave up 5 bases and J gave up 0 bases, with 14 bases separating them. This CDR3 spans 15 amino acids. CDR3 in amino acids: CASSLGRGSSYEQYF. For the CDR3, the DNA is TGTGCCAGCAGTCTAGGTAGGGGAAGCTCCTACGAGCAGTACTTC. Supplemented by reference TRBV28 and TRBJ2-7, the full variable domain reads DVKVTQSSRYLVKRTGEKVFLECVQDMDHENMFWYRQDPGLGLRLIYFSYDVKMKEKGDIPEGYSVSREKKERFSLILESASTNQTSMYLCASSLGRGSSYEQYFGPGTRLTVT.

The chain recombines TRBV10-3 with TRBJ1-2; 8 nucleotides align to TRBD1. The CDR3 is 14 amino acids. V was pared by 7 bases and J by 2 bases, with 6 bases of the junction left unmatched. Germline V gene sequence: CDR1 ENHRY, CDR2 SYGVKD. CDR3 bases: TGTGCCATCAAGGGACAGGACTCAAACTATGGCTACACCTTC. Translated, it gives CAIKGQDSNYGYTF.

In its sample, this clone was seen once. The CDR3: CASSILLQGAYEQYF. The CDR3 DNA is TGTGCCAGTAGTATACTCCTCCAGGGTGCCTACGAGCAGTACTTC. The chain is built from TRBV19 and TRBJ2-7, with a possible D match to TRBD1 (5 bases). Germline CDR1 is LNHDA and CDR2 is SQIVND (reference sequence). V was clipped by 2 bases and J by 2 bases, with 13 bases between them. The CDR3 has 15 residues.